This entry lists 10 T cell receptor beta chains sequenced from one sample in a study of T cell responses to AZD1222 COVID-19 vaccine. Assay used: immunoSEQ multiplex PCR; TCRdb lists only in-frame clones, some missing. The sample gives roughly 150,000 clones, more than 85% of which show up once; roughly 1.2% is in the top ten. This specimen consisted of peripheral blood, obtained 28 days after the second AZD1222 dose. The receptors derive from an adult who received the AZD1222 COVID-19 vaccine.

Only a few counts were recorded for this clone. In DNA form, the CDR3 reads TGTGCCAGCACGAGGCAGGCGGGCACTGAAGCTTTCTTT. It specifies CASTRQAGTEAFF. This chain uses TRBV2 with TRBJ1-1; no reliable D call. The CDR3 runs 13 residues. V lost 7 bases and J lost 4, with 13 bases in between. CDR1 SNHLY and CDR2 FYNNEI come from the germline V gene.

This chain uses TRBV19 with TRBJ1-6; 8 nucleotides line up with TRBD1. Germline lookup yields CDR1 LNHDA and CDR2 SQIVND (reference sequence). J lost 5 bases, V lost 7 bases, and 4 bases had no gene match. The CDR3 contains 14 residues. The CDR3 protein is CASTEGQDNSPLHF. CDR3 sequence (DNA): TGTGCCAGTACGGAGGGACAGGATAATTCACCCCTCCACTTT.

As DNA, the CDR3 is TGTGCCAGCAGCCGACTAGCAGGAGGGGGAAATGAGCAGTTCTTC. This sequence encodes CASSRLAGGGNEQFF. The J gene is TRBJ2-1, the V gene TRBV7-8; possible D gene TRBD2, 7 bases. The CDR3 spans 15 residues. The germline CDR1 and CDR2 sequences are SGHVS and FQNEAQ. The V gene lost 5 bases and the J gene lost 7 bases, with 18 bases spanning the gap.

The V call is TRBV29-1, the J call TRBJ1-4; 9 bases map to TRBD1. Unmatched junction bases numbered 7, after V lost 6 bases and J lost 8 bases. This CDR3 has 13 residues. The V gene's germline CDR1 is SQVTM and CDR2 ANQGSEA. The CDR3 nucleotides read TGCAGCGTCACGACAGGGGGTGGGGAAAAACTGTTTTTT. Translated: CSVTTGGGEKLFF.

The chain carries TRBV19 and TRBJ2-1; 8 positions agree with TRBD2. Germline CDR1 is LNHDA and CDR2 is SQIVND (reference sequence). This CDR3 is built from 17 residues. With V trimmed by 5 bases and J by 0 bases, 9 bases remained unmatched. The CDR3: CASSLFPSGSSYNEQFF. The CDR3 region has the DNA TGTGCCAGTAGTCTCTTTCCCAGCGGGAGCTCCTACAATGAGCAGTTCTTC.

V usage is TRBV19 and J usage is TRBJ2-2; no clear D gene. CDR1 and CDR2 (germline): LNHDA, SQIVND (reference sequence). Trimming left V 7 bases short and J 0 bases short, with 9 bases between. The CDR3 totals 14 residues. CDR3 loop: CASTPKANTGELFF. The CDR3 DNA sequence: TGTGCCAGTACCCCGAAGGCGAACACCGGGGAGCTGTTTTTT.

This clone was found once. This chain joins TRBV2 and TRBJ1-2; TRBD1 matches at 8 bases. The CDR3 totals 15 residues. Germline assignment: CDR1 SNHLY and CDR2 FYNNEI. The trim removed 1 base at V and 3 bases at J, leaving 4 bases unmatched. For the CDR3, the DNA is TGTGCCAGCAGTGAAGGAGCAGGGGGCTACTATGGCTACACCTTC. Protein product: CASSEGAGGYYGYTF.

The chain uses TRBV19 and TRBJ1-5; D is perhaps TRBD1 (6 bases). The germline CDR1 and CDR2 sequences are LNHDA and SQIVND (reference sequence). The germline V and J ends were trimmed by 7 bases and 6 bases, with 28 bases remaining between them. The CDR3 totals 18 residues. The CDR3 region has the DNA TGTGCCAGTATTCCGTCCTCCGGGACACCCTTAGGGAGTCAGCCCCAGCATTTT. It translates to CASIPSSGTPLGSQPQHF.

This clone has just one count. The chain joins TRBV11-3 to TRBJ2-6; D unclear. Looked up from germline, CDR1 is SGHNT and CDR2 is YENEEA. V was trimmed by 5 bases and J by 2 bases, leaving 4 bases between them. The CDR3 has 13 residues. The DNA for the CDR3 is TGTGCCAGCAGCATAACTGGGGCCAACGTCCTGACTTTC. As protein: CASSITGANVLTF.

The V call is TRBV7-2, the J call TRBJ1-2, with a tentative D call TRBD1 (5 bases). V was clipped by 7 bases and J by 3 bases, with 9 bases between them. The CDR3 extends over 12 amino acids. Germline CDR1 SGHTA, CDR2 FQGNSA. The CDR3 DNA sequence: TGTGCCAGCACGGGGGTTCACTATGGCTACACCTTC. It translates to CASTGVHYGYTF.